This TCR beta chain was retrieved from a study of blood T cells in healthy people across ages. Between the trimmed V and J ends, which lost 5 bases and 5 bases, there was a span of 12 bases. Germline V lookup: CDR1 SGHTA, CDR2 FQGNSA. The length of the CDR3 is 13 residues. Healthy individuals of Caucasian origin from Russia, aged 6 to 90, served as donors. Extraction of total RNA produced a minimum of 5.5 micrograms from each sample. Study-wide results and limits: Changes in expanded clonotypes were possibly confounded, as the CMV status of donors was unknown.

On this clonotype: The antigen remains unidentified.

PCR was performed a second time for about 7 to 12 cycles using a sample-barcoded 5' primer and a J-beta primer mix. All samples yielded 3 million or more CDR3-containing paired-end reads. A single record per CDR3 protein comes from TCRdb applying MiXCR to the 5' RACE reads. The sample includes about 750,000 distinct CDR3 sequences, roughly 50% of them seen just once. This TCR was recovered from a man older than 75 in good health. The chain couples TRBV7-2 to TRBJ2-5, with D uncertain. Sequenced input: blood. The DNA for the CDR3 is TGTGCCAGCAGCACCCGGCCGGCGGAGACCCAGTACTTC. Protein sequence: CASSTRPAETQYF.